The clone carrying this T cell receptor (beta chain) was counted at least ten times. What it binds is unknown. The data are from a study of regulatory T cells in long-lasting Graves disease. The CDR3 has 13 amino acids. CDR1 is SGHTA, CDR2 FQGNSA, per germline. V was shortened by 5 bases and J by 2 bases, with 10 bases between the two germline ends. Time point noted: persistent/refractory GD, antithyroid drugs over 5 years with positive TRAb. The TCR library was made from RNA extracted from PBMCs. Study-level findings and limits: Persistent disease preferred TRBV28, TRBJ1-2 and TRBJ2-5.

With iRepertoire HTBI primers and Arm-PCR of CDR3 regions, TCR beta libraries were built. TCRdb called the multiplex PCR reads again in MiXCR, with one record for every CDR3 protein. The sample has about 290,000 distinct CDR3 sequences; 22% are singletons. This sequence originates from a female donor with Graves disease. The chain combines TRBV7-2 with TRBJ2-7; D is possibly TRBD1 or TRBD2 (5 bases each). Here the sequenced sample was peripheral blood mononuclear cells (PBMCs), taken when the disease was refractory, from a patient treated with antithyroid drugs. The CDR3 DNA sequence: TGTGCCAGCAGCGACGGGGCGGCCTACGAGCAGTACTTC. Translated, it gives CASSDGAAYEQYF.